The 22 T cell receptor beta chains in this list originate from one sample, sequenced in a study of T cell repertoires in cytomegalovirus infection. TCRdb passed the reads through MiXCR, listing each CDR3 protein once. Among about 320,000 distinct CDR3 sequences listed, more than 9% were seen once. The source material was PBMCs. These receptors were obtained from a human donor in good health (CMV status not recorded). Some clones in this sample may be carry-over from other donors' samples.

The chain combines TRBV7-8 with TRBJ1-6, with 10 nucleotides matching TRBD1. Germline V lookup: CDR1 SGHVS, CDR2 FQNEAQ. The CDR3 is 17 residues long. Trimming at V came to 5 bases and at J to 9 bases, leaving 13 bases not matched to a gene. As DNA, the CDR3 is TGTGCCAGCAGCACTCCAGGGTGGACAGGGGGGAGTTCACCCCTCCACTTT. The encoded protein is CASSTPGWTGGSSPLHF.

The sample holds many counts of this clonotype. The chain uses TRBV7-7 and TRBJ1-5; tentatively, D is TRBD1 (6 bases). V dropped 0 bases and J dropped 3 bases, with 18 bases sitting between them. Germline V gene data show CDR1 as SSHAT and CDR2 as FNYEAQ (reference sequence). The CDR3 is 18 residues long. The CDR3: CASSLAQRQAENNQPQHF. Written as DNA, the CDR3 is TGTGCCAGCAGCTTAGCGCAACGACAGGCGGAGAACAATCAGCCCCAGCATTTT.

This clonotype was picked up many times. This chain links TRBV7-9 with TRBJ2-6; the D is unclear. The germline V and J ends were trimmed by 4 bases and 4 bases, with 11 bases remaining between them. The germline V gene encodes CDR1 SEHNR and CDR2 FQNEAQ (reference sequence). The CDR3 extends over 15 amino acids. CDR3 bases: TGTGCCAGCAGCTCCAGGCACTCAGGGGCCAACGTCCTGACTTTC. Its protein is CASSSRHSGANVLTF. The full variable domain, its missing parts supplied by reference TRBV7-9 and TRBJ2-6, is DTGVSQNPRHKITKRGQNVTFRCDPISEHNRLYWYRQTLGQGPEFLTYFQNEAQLEKSRLLSDRFSAERPKGSFSTLEIQRTEQGDSAMYLCASSSRHSGANVLTFGAGSRLTVL.

CDR3 coding DNA: TGTGCCAGCAGCCACCCCACTACGACTAGCGGAGTCCGGGAGACCCAGTACTTC. It encodes CASSHPTTTSGVRETQYF. This chain connects TRBV14 to TRBJ2-5; 9 bases are a match to TRBD2. The CDR3 consists of 18 residues. Per the germline V gene, CDR1 is SGHDN and CDR2 is FVKESK. V was clipped by 3 bases and J by 5 bases; unmatched bases: 16.

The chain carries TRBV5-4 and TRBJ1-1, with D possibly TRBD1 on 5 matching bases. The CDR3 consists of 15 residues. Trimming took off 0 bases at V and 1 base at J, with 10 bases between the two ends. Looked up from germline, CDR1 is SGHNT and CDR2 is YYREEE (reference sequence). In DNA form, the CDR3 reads TGTGCCAGCAGCTTGGTGGTCGGGGGGAACACTGAAGCTTTCTTT. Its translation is CASSLVVGGNTEAFF.

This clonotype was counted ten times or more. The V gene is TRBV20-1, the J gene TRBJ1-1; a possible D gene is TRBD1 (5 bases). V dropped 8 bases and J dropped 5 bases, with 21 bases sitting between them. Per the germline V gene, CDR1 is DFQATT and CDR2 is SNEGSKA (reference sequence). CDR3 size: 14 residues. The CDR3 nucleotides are TGCAGTACCCATTTTCAGGTGGGGGGTACTGAAGCTTTCTTT. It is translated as CSTHFQVGGTEAFF.

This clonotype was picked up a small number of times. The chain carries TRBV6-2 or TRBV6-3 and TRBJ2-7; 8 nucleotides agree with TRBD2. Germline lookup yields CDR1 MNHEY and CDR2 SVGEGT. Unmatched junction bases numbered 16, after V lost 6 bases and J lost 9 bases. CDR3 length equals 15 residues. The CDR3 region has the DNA TGTGCCAGCAGCCAAGGGTCCCAGCGGGAGTCAGGGCAGTACTTC. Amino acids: CASSQGSQRESGQYF.

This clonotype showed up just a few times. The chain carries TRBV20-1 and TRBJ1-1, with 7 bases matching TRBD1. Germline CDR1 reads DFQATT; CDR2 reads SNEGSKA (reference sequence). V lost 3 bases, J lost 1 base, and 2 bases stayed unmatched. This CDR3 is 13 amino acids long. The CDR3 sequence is CSARDRKNTEAFF. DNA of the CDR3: TGCAGTGCTAGGGACAGGAAGAACACTGAAGCTTTCTTT.

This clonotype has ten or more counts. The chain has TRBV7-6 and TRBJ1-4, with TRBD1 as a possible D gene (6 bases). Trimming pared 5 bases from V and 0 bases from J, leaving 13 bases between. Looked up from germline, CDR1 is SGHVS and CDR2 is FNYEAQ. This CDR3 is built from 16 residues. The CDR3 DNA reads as TGTGCCAGCAGCCCAGGGACACTGACAACTAATGAAAAACTGTTTTTT. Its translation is CASSPGTLTTNEKLFF.

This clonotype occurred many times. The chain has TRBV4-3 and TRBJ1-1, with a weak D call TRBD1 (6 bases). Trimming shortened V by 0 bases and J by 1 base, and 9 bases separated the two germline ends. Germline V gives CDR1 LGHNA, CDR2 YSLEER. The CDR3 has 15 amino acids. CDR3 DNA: TGCGCCAGCAGCCAAGAGGCCAGGGGGAACACTGAAGCTTTCTTT. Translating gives CASSQEARGNTEAFF.

CDR3 in amino acids: CASGGETGMEKLFF. The CDR3 DNA reads as TGTGCCAGCGGGGGGGAGACAGGGATGGAAAAACTGTTTTTT. This chain links TRBV12-3 or TRBV12-4 with TRBJ1-4; 7 nucleotides line up with TRBD1. Unmatched junction bases numbered 11, after V lost 8 bases and J lost 8 bases. CDR3 length: 14 residues.

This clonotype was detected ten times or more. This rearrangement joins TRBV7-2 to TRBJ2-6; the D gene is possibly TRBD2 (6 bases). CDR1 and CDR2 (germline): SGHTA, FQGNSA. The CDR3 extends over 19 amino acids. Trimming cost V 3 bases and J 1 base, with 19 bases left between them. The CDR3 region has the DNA TGTGCCAGCAGCTTCTCCCGATCCTCGACTAGTTCTGGGGCCAACGTCCTGACTTTC. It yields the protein CASSFSRSSTSSGANVLTF.

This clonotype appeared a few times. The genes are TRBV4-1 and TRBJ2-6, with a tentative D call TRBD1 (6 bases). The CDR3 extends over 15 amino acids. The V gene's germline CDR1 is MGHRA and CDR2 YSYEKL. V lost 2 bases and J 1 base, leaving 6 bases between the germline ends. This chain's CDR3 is CASSQTGSGANVLTF. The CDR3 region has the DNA TGCGCCAGCAGCCAAACAGGGTCTGGGGCCAACGTCCTGACTTTC.

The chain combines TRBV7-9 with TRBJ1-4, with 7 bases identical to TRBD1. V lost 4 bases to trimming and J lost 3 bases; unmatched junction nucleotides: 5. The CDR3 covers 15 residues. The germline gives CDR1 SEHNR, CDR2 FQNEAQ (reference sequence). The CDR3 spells CASSYGDSANEKLFF. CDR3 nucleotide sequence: TGTGCCAGCAGCTATGGGGACAGTGCTAATGAAAAACTGTTTTTT.

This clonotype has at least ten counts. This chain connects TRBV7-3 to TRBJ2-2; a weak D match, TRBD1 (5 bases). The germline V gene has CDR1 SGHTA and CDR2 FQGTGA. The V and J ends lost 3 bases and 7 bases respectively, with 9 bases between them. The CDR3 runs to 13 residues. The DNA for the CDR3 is TGTGCCAGCAGCTTCCAGGGCGGCGGGGAGCTGTTTTTT. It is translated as CASSFQGGGELFF.

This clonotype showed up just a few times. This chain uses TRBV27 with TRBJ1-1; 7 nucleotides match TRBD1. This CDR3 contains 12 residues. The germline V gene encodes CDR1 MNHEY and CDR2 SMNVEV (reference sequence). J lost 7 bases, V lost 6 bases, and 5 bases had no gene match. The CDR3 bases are TGTGCCAGCAGAAGACAGGGAAGTGAAGCTTTCTTT. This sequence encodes CASRRQGSEAFF.

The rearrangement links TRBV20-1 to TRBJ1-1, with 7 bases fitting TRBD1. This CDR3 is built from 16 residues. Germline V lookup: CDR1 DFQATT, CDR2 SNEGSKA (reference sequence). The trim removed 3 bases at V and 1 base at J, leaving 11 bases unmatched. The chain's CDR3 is CSASGRGLLSNTEAFF. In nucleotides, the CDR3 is TGCAGTGCTAGCGGCAGGGGGTTACTATCGAACACTGAAGCTTTCTTT.

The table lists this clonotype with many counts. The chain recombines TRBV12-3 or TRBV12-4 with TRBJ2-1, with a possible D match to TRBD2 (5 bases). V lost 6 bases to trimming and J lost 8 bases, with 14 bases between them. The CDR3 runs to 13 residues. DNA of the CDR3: TGTGCCAGCAGCCGGGGTGTTCGGGATGAGCAGTTCTTC. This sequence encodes CASSRGVRDEQFF.

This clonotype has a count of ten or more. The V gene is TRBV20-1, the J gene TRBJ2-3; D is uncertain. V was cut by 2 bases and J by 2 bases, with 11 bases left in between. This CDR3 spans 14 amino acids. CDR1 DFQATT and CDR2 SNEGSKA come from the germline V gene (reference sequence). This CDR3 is CSARNQRNTDTQYF. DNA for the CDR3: TGCAGTGCTAGAAACCAGAGAAACACAGATACGCAGTATTTT.

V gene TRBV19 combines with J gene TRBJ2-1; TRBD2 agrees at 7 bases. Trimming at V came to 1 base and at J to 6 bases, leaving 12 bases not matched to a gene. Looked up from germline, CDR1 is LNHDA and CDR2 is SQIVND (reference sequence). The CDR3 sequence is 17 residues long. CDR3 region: CASSIGQTSSGANEQFF. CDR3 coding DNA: TGTGCCAGTAGTATAGGCCAGACTAGCAGCGGGGCCAATGAGCAGTTCTTC.

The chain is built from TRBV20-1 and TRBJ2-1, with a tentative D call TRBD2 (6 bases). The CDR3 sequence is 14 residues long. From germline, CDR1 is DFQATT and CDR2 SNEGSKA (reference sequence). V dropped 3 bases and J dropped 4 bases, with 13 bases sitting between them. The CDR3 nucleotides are TGCAGTGCTAGGGGGACTGAATTTTACAATGAGCAGTTCTTC. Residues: CSARGTEFYNEQFF.

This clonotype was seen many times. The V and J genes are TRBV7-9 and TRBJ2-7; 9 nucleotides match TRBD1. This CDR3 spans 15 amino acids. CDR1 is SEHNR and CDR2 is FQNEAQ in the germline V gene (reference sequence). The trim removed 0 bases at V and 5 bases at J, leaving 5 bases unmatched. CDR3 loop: CASSLAGTGSNEQYF. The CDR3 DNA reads TGTGCCAGCAGCTTAGCCGGGACAGGGTCCAACGAGCAGTACTTC.